One and the same sample provided the 6 T cell receptor beta chains below, sequenced in a study of cytomegalovirus exposure and HLA in healthy donors. The PCR was carried out with 60 Vbeta primers and 13 Jbeta primers. Assay: immunoSEQ multiplex PCR; the TCRdb copy retains only in-frame clones and omits some. This table holds some 200,000 clones, around four fifths found once. The sample was PBMCs. Receptor source: a woman in her thirties or forties in good health and CMV-seronegative.

The rearrangement uses TRBV6-1 and TRBJ2-3; 12 bases fit TRBD2. Per germline, CDR1 MNHNS and CDR2 SASEGT. CDR3 length: 15 amino acids. V shed 4 bases and J 4 bases; nucleotides not matched to a gene: 3. The CDR3 reads CASSALAGGPDTQYF. Written as DNA, the CDR3 is TGTGCCAGCAGTGCGCTAGCGGGGGGGCCAGATACGCAGTATTTT.

The rearrangement joins TRBV5-5 to TRBJ1-6, with D possibly being TRBD1 (5 bases). V lost 4 bases and J 6 bases, leaving 14 bases between the germline ends. This CDR3 has 15 residues. In germline, CDR1 is SGHKS, CDR2 YYEKEE (reference sequence). The CDR3 nucleotides read TGTGCCAGCAGCCCCGGTTGGCAGGGTAATTCACCCCTCCACTTT. This codes for CASSPGWQGNSPLHF.

The V call is TRBV9, the J call TRBJ1-1; 7 nucleotides line up with TRBD1. Trimming at V came to 3 bases and at J to 3 bases, leaving 2 bases not matched to a gene. Per the germline V gene, CDR1 is SGDLS and CDR2 is YYNGEE. This CDR3 contains 13 residues. The CDR3 coding sequence is TGTGCCAGCAGCGCCGGGACAGACACTGAAGCTTTCTTT. Translation gives CASSAGTDTEAFF.

There are a few counts of this clone. The rearrangement links TRBV27 to TRBJ2-2; the D gene is possibly TRBD1 (5 bases). Looked up from germline, CDR1 is MNHEY and CDR2 is SMNVEV (reference sequence). V gave up 5 bases and J gave up 6 bases, with 10 bases separating them. This CDR3 spans 13 amino acids. The chain's CDR3 is CASSTDSAGELFF. The CDR3 region has the DNA TGTGCCAGCAGTACAGACAGTGCCGGGGAGCTGTTTTTT.

The chain has TRBV5-1 and TRBJ1-2, with a possible D match to TRBD1 (5 bases). V lost 4 bases, J lost 3 bases, and 16 bases lay in between. The germline gives CDR1 SGHRS, CDR2 YFSETQ. The CDR3 sequence is 15 residues long. The CDR3 is CASSTTGGGDYGYTF. The CDR3 DNA reads as TGCGCCAGCAGCACGACCGGGGGGGGTGACTATGGCTACACCTTC.

This chain links TRBV29-1 with TRBJ2-1, with 8 positions matching TRBD2. This CDR3 comprises 15 residues. The germline gives CDR1 SQVTM, CDR2 ANQGSEA. The junction had 8 bases not matched to a gene; V was cut back by 5 bases and J by 2 bases. In DNA, the CDR3 is TGCAGCGTTACTTCGGGCGGGGGGACCTACAATGAGCAGTTCTTC. Its protein is CSVTSGGGTYNEQFF.